Listed below are T cell receptor beta chains from one sample, sequenced in a study of blood T cell repertoires in COVID-19. TCRdb keeps only in-frame clones here, not all; method: immunoSEQ multiplex PCR. This table holds about 190,000 clones, roughly 80% found once. Sequenced input: peripheral blood. These receptors came from a woman in her 30s with acute or convalescent COVID-19. The CDR3 runs from the conserved cysteine through the conserved F or W. Fields, in order: V gene, clone size, J gene, D gene, CDR3 protein, CDR3 DNA. The D gene is left open where the match is weak. A clone size is listed for some rows: how often the clone was seen (once, few, many), or a class if it is expanded.

>TRBV19|.|TRBJ1-2|.
CASSIGTTGYTF
TGTGCCAGTAGTATCGGGACAACTGGCTACACCTTC
>TRBV9|.|TRBJ2-5|.
CASSVDDGGRIGTQYF
TGTGCCAGCAGCGTAGACGATGGCGGGCGAATCGGGACCCAGTACTTC
>TRBV6-9|few|TRBJ2-7|.
CASSYKRINSYEQYF
TGTGCCAGCAGTTATAAGAGGATTAATAGCTACGAGCAGTACTTC
>TRBV5-1|.|TRBJ2-3|TRBD2
CASSFAPGSGRRADTQYF
TGCGCCAGCAGCTTTGCCCCAGGTAGCGGGAGGAGGGCAGATACGCAGTATTTT
>TRBV18|.|TRBJ2-1|.
CASSPLGGPSNEQFF
TGTGCCAGCTCACCACTCGGCGGCCCCTCCAATGAGCAGTTCTTC
>TRBV19|.|TRBJ1-2|.
CASSMEQFSYGYTF
TGTGCCAGTAGTATGGAGCAGTTTTCCTATGGCTACACCTTC
>TRBV7-8|.|TRBJ2-5|.
CASSLGPPAGGETQYF
TGTGCCAGCAGCTTAGGTCCCCCGGCCGGAGGGGAGACCCAGTACTTC
>TRBV4-3|.|TRBJ2-5|TRBD1
CASSRGQGEETQYF
TGCGCCAGCAGCCGTGGACAGGGGGAAGAGACCCAGTACTTC
>TRBV7-2|.|TRBJ2-2|TRBD2
CASSLERFERGTYTGELFF
TGTGCCAGCAGCTTAGAACGGTTCGAGCGGGGGACTTACACCGGGGAGCTGTTTTTT
>TRBV5-6|.|TRBJ1-4|.
CASSLGGGAYEKLFF
TGTGCCAGCAGCTTGGGCGGGGGCGCCTACGAAAAACTGTTTTTT
>TRBV28|.|TRBJ2-7|.
CASSETRGVDEQYF
TGTGCCAGCAGCGAAACCAGGGGTGTGGACGAGCAGTACTTC
>TRBV7-6|once|TRBJ2-7|TRBD2
CASSLVPSGGGSYEQYF
TGTGCCAGCAGCTTAGTACCCAGCGGGGGAGGATCCTACGAGCAGTACTTC
>TRBV27|.|TRBJ2-1|.
CASNPGSTYNEQFF
TGTGCCAGCAACCCAGGGTCTACCTACAATGAGCAGTTCTTC
>TRBV28|.|TRBJ1-2|.
CASSGHGKFGYTF
TGTGCCAGCAGCGGACATGGTAAATTTGGCTACACCTTC
>TRBV4-1|.|TRBJ2-5|.
CASSPLGGNRKETQYF
TGCGCCAGCAGCCCCCTGGGGGGAAACCGAAAAGAGACCCAGTACTTC
>TRBV2|.|TRBJ2-5|.
CASRTPQASGPRGTQYF
TGTGCCAGCAGGACCCCCCAGGCGAGCGGTCCACGAGGGACCCAGTACTTC
>TRBV20-1|once|TRBJ1-3|.
CSASLLVGGSSGNTIYF
TGCAGTGCTAGTCTTCTGGTCGGCGGTAGCTCTGGAAACACCATATATTTT
>TRBV29-1|few|TRBJ2-1|.
CSVEGVVTGHNEQFF
TGCAGCGTTGAAGGAGTAGTGACAGGTCACAATGAGCAGTTCTTC
>TRBV9|few|TRBJ2-3|.
CASSLGAGGRTDTQYF
TGTGCCAGCAGCCTAGGGGCAGGGGGGAGGACAGATACGCAGTATTTT
>TRBV19|many|TRBJ1-3|.
CATNGAGNTIYF
TGTGCCACCAACGGGGCTGGAAACACCATATATTTT
>TRBV7-9|.|TRBJ1-2|TRBD1
CASSRGPHYGYTF
TGTGCCAGCAGTAGGGGGCCCCACTATGGCTACACCTTC
>TRBV6-5|.|TRBJ2-1|.
CASSYGTRGDEQFF
TGTGCCAGCAGTTACGGGACTCGGGGTGATGAGCAGTTCTTC
>TRBV11-1|.|TRBJ2-2|.
CASSLLKSLTGELFF
TGTGCCAGCAGCTTATTAAAGAGCCTAACCGGGGAGCTGTTTTTT
>TRBV28|.|TRBJ2-5|.
CATSRLETQYF
TGTGCCACCTCCCGGTTAGAGACCCAGTACTTC
>TRBV5-4|.|TRBJ2-4|TRBD2
CASSAGLAGVDKNIQYF
TGTGCCAGCAGCGCGGGACTAGCGGGGGTGGACAAAAACATTCAGTACTTC
>TRBV6-6|once|TRBJ1-2|.
CASRSRGDYGYTF
TGTGCCAGCCGCAGCAGGGGAGATTATGGCTACACCTTC
>TRBV6-1|.|TRBJ2-7|TRBD1
CASSEDEGAPSYEQYF
TGTGCCAGCAGTGAAGATGAGGGGGCGCCGTCCTACGAGCAGTACTTC
>TRBV7-9|.|TRBJ1-2|TRBD1
CASTAGTGRFGYTF
TGTGCCAGCACCGCCGGGACAGGGCGATTTGGCTACACCTTC
>TRBV6-2/TRBV6-3|.|TRBJ1-5|.
CASSYDNSFNQPQHF
TGTGCCAGCAGTTACGATAATAGTTTCAATCAGCCCCAGCATTTT
>TRBV6-5|.|TRBJ2-7|.
CASSFRYSYEQYF
TGTGCCAGCAGTTTCAGGTACTCCTACGAGCAGTACTTC
>TRBV6-5|.|TRBJ2-4|.
CASRGGPLAKNIQYF
TGTGCCAGCAGGGGAGGTCCATTAGCCAAAAACATTCAGTACTTC
>TRBV5-1|.|TRBJ1-2|TRBD1
CASSLGARDRGGGYTF
TGCGCCAGCAGCTTGGGAGCCCGGGACAGGGGAGGAGGCTACACCTTC
>TRBV4-2|.|TRBJ1-2|TRBD1
CASSQESRTGYGYTF
TGTGCCAGCAGCCAAGAAAGCCGGACAGGGTATGGCTACACCTTC
>TRBV27|.|TRBJ1-3|.
CASSPSGMIGANTIYF
TGTGCCAGCAGCCCCTCGGGGATGATAGGAGCAAACACCATATATTTT
>TRBV19|.|TRBJ2-4|.
CATTPSQGFAKNIQYF
TGTGCCACTACTCCATCGCAGGGGTTTGCCAAAAACATTCAGTACTTC
>TRBV11-2|few|TRBJ2-7|.
CASSLRRPSAYEQYF
TGTGCCAGCAGCTTGAGGCGACCGAGTGCTTACGAGCAGTACTTC
>TRBV3-1/TRBV3-2|.|TRBJ2-1|TRBD2
CASSPPAGGRNEQFF
TGTGCCAGCAGCCCCCCAGCGGGAGGTCGCAATGAGCAGTTCTTC
>TRBV9|.|TRBJ2-7|.
CASSPTLERGGYEQYF
TGTGCCAGCAGCCCCACTTTAGAAAGGGGCGGCTACGAGCAGTACTTC
>TRBV7-2|.|TRBJ1-5|.
CASSLRTGLHQPQHF
TGTGCCAGCAGCTTAAGAACAGGGCTCCATCAGCCCCAGCATTTT
>TRBV7-7|few|TRBJ2-1|TRBD2
CASSLRTGGSYNEQFF
TGTGCTAGCAGCTTGAGGACGGGAGGATCCTACAATGAGCAGTTCTTC
>TRBV15|.|TRBJ1-3|.
CATSNPLESSGNTIYF
TGTGCCACCAGCAACCCCCTCGAGAGCTCTGGAAACACCATATATTTT
>TRBV30|.|TRBJ2-7|.
CAWMMGNRFYEQYF
TGTGCCTGGATGATGGGAAACAGGTTTTACGAGCAGTACTTC
>TRBV13|.|TRBJ1-1|.
CASSYPDGGGGEAFF
TGTGCCAGCAGCTACCCAGACGGTGGAGGCGGTGAAGCTTTCTTT